This section outlines one T cell receptor (beta chain) sequence together with its context. Many counts were recorded for this clonotype. No cognate antigen has been identified for it. Base quality data are lacking; no much larger clone is found one base away. In the germline V gene (reference sequence), CDR1 corresponds to DFQATT and CDR2 to SNEGSKA. V is shortened by 6 bases, J by 0 bases, and the region joining them spans 15 bases. Inclusive of the bounding cysteine and phenylalanine, the CDR3 is 14 residues long. The only DNA kept is the CDR3, 42 bases in frame from the first base. Library method: 5' RACE. This sample was sequenced with a NextSeq 500. In the TCR library protocol, a unique molecular identifier was attached to each TCR cDNA molecule so that PCR and sequencing errors could be corrected. Per the original workflow: TCR identification, UMI-based error correction and CDR3 extraction were all carried out with Decombinator tools. TCRs above a frequency of 2 per 1,000, corresponding to the top 1% of the tumor frequency distribution, were defined as expanded. Expanded tumor TCRs were classed as regional if statistically deemed absent (corrected P<0.05) from at least one tumor region, otherwise ubiquitous. Renyi diversity was calculated using the R vegan package after each repertoire was subsampled 100 times to 5,000 TCRs. To build CDR3 similarity networks, amino acid triplet string-kernel similarity was used, and CDR3s were connected when their pairwise similarity was above 0.82. TCRdb reprocessed the public reads (quality trimming at Q25 with fastp, clone calling with MiXCR) and kept in-frame beta chains. Each entry merges the rows of one CDR3 protein and shows their most common DNA and genes. The V and J calls were determined by TCRdb, not by the authors. This sample gives about 7,900 distinct CDR3 sequences in total; around 6.7% of them show up just once. The ten most abundant clones make up roughly a sixth of the sample.

The entry originates in a study of spatial heterogeneity in lung cancer (dated by TCRdb to between 2018 and 2021). In the study overall: Beta-chain transcripts were consistently detected in greater numbers than alpha-chain transcripts, which likely reflected higher beta-chain transcript abundance. In tumor regions, TCR transcript counts showed a strong correlation with a T cell transcriptional module score derived from matched bulk RNA-seq. In the raw uncorrected reads, each unique combination of TCR and UMI appeared more than ten times on average. In non-small cell lung cancer, the study made a quantitative comparison of TCR alpha and beta repertoires among multiple tumor regions, matched nontumor lung and blood. Nonsynonymous mutation counts, determined by whole-exome sequencing of tumor tissue, were related to TCR repertoire features. Both alpha and beta chains were TCR-sequenced in samples taken at surgery, namely 220 tumor regions, 64 matched nontumor lung samples and some 53 PBMC samples.

The sample's time point label, in plain terms: sample taken at primary tumor resection. Samples were obtained from 70 to 85 patients with early-stage, untreated non-small cell lung cancer from the lung TRACERx cohort. For TCR sequencing, whole RNA was extracted from tumor and nontumor lung tissue, or from cryopreserved PBMC samples, and no cell sorting was done. Only patients for whom sufficient RNA was available from at least two tumor regions were selected for TCR sequencing. Tumor and adjacent nontumor lung specimens were reviewed by a lung pathologist before selection. General conclusions and limits of the study: The tumor nonsynonymous mutation count correlated with the number of expanded intratumoral alpha and beta TCRs. Estimated TCR-seq coverage of tumor T cells was only about 7.2% for alpha chains and about 12% for beta chains. Counts of ubiquitous and regional expanded TCRs correlated with counts of ubiquitous and regional nonsynonymous mutations, respectively. Confirming at a functional level the hypothesis that regional TCRs recognize regional mutations was considered to require additional single-cell paired TCR alpha and beta sequencing.

The sequence was obtained from a female donor with early-stage non-small cell lung cancer. Material: lung tumor tissue, obtained at surgery. The chain employs TRBV20-1 and TRBJ2-7; the D region possibly corresponds to TRBD1 (6 bases align). CDR3 sequence: CSAPGQVNSYEQYF. The nucleotide sequence reads as follows: TGCAGTGCCCCGGGACAAGTGAACTCCTACGAGCAGTACTTC.